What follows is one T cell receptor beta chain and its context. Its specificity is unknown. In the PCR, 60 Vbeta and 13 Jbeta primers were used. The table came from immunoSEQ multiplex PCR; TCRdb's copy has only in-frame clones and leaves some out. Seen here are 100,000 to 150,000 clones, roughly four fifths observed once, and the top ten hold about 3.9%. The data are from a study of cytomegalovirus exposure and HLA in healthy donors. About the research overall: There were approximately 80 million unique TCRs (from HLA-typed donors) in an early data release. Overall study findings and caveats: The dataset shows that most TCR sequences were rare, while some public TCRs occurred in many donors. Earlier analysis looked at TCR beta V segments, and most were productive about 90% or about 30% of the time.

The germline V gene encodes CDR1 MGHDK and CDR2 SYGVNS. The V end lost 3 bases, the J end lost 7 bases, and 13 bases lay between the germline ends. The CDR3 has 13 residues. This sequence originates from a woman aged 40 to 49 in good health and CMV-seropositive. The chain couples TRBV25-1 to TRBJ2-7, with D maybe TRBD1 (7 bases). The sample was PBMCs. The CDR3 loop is CASSEEGAREQYF. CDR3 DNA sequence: TGTGCCAGCAGTGAGGAGGGGGCGCGTGAGCAGTACTTC.